Detailed here is one T cell receptor beta chain. Libraries were prepared by immunoSEQ multiplex PCR; TCRdb keeps only in-frame clonotypes and omits some of them. The sample has roughly 400,000 clones, about nine tenths seen once. This entry belongs to a study of Ad26.COV2.S vaccination and SARS-CoV-2 variants. Germline CDR1 and CDR2: SGHAT and FQNNGV. CDR3 length: 15 residues. Trimming removed 3 bases from V and 1 base from J; junction bases left unmatched: 3. The sample's treatment: 15 to 20 received Ad26.COV2.S at low or high dose, single or two shots; a few received placebo; per-sample allocation not given. Sampling was performed 63 days after the first vaccine or placebo injection.

The receptor was derived from a person aged 18-60 years who received the Ad26.COV2.S COVID-19 vaccine or a placebo. The sample here was peripheral blood, taken in a trial of Ad26.COV2.S vaccine versus placebo. The J gene is TRBJ2-7, the V gene TRBV11-2, with 10 bases that match TRBD2. The CDR3 nucleotides are TGTGCCAGCAGCTTGTCTAGCGGGGGATCCTACGAGCAGTACTTC. Translating it yields CASSLSSGGSYEQYF.